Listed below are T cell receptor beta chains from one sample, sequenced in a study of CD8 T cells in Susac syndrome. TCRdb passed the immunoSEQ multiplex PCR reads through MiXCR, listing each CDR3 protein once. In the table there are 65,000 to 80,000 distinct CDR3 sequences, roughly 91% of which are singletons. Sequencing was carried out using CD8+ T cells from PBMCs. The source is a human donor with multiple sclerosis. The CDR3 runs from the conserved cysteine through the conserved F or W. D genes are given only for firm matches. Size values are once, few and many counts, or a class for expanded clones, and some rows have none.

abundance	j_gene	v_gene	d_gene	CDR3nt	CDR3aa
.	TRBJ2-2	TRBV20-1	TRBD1	TGCAGTGCTAGCCTTTTCGGACAGGGGGGACGCGGGGAGCTGTTTTTT	CSASLFGQGGRGELFF
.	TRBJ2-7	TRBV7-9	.	TGTGCCAGCAGCTTAGTTCTGGGTTACGAGCAGTACTTC	CASSLVLGYEQYF
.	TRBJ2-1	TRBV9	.	TGTGCCAGCAGCGTAGAGGTTGGGGCCAATGAGCAGTTCTTC	CASSVEVGANEQFF
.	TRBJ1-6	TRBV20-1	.	TGCAGTGCTAGAGATCTCCCTGACTTGTATTCACCCCTCCACTTT	CSARDLPDLYSPLHF
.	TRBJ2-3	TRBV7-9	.	TGTGCCAGCAGCTTAGGCCCCGGGCCCACAGATACGCAGTATTTT	CASSLGPGPTDTQYF
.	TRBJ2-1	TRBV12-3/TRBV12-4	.	TGTGCCAGCAGTTTTGTCCGGGTGAGGCACAATGAGCAGTTCTTC	CASSFVRVRHNEQFF
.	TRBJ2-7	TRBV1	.	TGCACCAGCAGCCAAGATGAGGCGGGGGACTTATCCTACGAGCAGTACTTC	CTSSQDEAGDLSYEQYF
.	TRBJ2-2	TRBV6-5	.	TGTGCCAGCAGTTACAATGGGGTGTACTCCGGGGAGCTGTTTTTT	CASSYNGVYSGELFF
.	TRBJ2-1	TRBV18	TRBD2	TGTGCCAGCTCATCTTTACTAGCGGGAGTGGACAATGAGCAGTTCTTC	CASSSLLAGVDNEQFF
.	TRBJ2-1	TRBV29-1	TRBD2	TGCAGCGTGCCAACTAGCGGGGTTTACAATGAGCAGTTCTTC	CSVPTSGVYNEQFF
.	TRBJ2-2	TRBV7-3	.	TGTGCCAGCAGCTCACGCACCGGGGAGCTGTTTTTT	CASSSRTGELFF
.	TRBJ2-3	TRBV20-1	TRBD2	TGCAGTGCTAGCGATCGACTAGCGCCGACGCAAAACACAGATACGCAGTATTTT	CSASDRLAPTQNTDTQYF
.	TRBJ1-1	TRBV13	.	TGTGCCAGCAGCTACACGGGCAGGGGAAATTTGAACACTGAAGCTTTCTTT	CASSYTGRGNLNTEAFF
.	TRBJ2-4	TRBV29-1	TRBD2	TGCAGCGTTGAAGATCCCCTAGCGGGAGGGGGAAACATTCAGTACTTC	CSVEDPLAGGGNIQYF
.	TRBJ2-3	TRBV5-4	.	TGTGCCAGCAGCTTGGCCTCAGGTGCGGCGGATACGCAGTATTTT	CASSLASGAADTQYF
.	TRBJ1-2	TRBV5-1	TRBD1	TGCGCCAGCAGCTCCGAAGGGGCAGGGGGCGAAGCTAACTATGGCTACACCTTC	CASSSEGAGGEANYGYTF
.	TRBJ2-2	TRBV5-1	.	TGCGCCAGCCACGTCGGCACCGGGGAGCTGTTTTTT	CASHVGTGELFF
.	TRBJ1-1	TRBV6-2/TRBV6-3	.	TGTGCCAGCAGGCCGGGGCGCTCTGAAGCTTTCTTT	CASRPGRSEAFF
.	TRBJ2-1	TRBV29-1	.	TGCAGCGTTGAGGGCGGCCCGCTTCTTAATGAGCAGTTCTTC	CSVEGGPLLNEQFF
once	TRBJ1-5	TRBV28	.	TGTGCCAGCAGTTTAGGTACCCGGTGGGGCAATCAGCCCCAGCATTTT	CASSLGTRWGNQPQHF
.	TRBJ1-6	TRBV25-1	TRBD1	TGTGCCTCACAGGGGGACAGGGAAACCTATAATTCACCCCTCCACTTT	CASQGDRETYNSPLHF
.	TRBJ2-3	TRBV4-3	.	TGCGCCAGCAGCCAAGGAACATCTTCCGCAGATACGCAGTATTTT	CASSQGTSSADTQYF
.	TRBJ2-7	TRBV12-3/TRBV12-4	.	TGTGCCAGCAGCCCATCTTACGAGCAGTACTTC	CASSPSYEQYF
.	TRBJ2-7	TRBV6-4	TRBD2	TGTGCCAGCAGTGGTCCATGGACTAGCGATTACTACGAGCAGTACTTC	CASSGPWTSDYYEQYF
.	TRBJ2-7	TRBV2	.	TGTGCCAGCAGTGCAGGGGATGTTTACGAGCAGTACTTC	CASSAGDVYEQYF
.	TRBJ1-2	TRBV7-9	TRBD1	TGTGCCAGCAGCACCCCGACAGGGGGAGATCCAGTCGAAAACTATGGCTACACCTTC	CASSTPTGGDPVENYGYTF
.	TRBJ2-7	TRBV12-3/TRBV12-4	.	TGTGCCAGCAGTTTTGGGTCTAGCGCCCTTGGGTACGAGCAGTACTTC	CASSFGSSALGYEQYF
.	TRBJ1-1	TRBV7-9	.	TGTGCCAGCAGCCCCGAAGTCAAGAGAAACACTGAAGCTTTCTTT	CASSPEVKRNTEAFF
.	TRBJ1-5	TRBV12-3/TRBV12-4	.	TGTGCCAGCAGTTTAGGGGGGGGTCAGCCCCAGCATTTT	CASSLGGGQPQHF
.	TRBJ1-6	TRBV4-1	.	TGCGCCAGCAGCCCCGCCTGGAAGGGGAATTCACCCCTCCACTTT	CASSPAWKGNSPLHF
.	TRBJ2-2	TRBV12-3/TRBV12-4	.	TGTGCCAGCAGTAGACAGTTGAACACCGGGGAGCTGTTTTTT	CASSRQLNTGELFF
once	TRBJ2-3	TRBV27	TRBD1	TGTGCCAGCAGTTTCAGTATCGACAGGGGTCTCCCAGATACGCAGTATTTT	CASSFSIDRGLPDTQYF
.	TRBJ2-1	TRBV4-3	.	TGCGCCAGCAGCCAAGATCGGAGATATGAGCAGTTCTTC	CASSQDRRYEQFF
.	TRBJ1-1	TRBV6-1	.	TGTGCCAGCAGTGAAACCCCACGGTTTGACACTGAAGCTTTCTTT	CASSETPRFDTEAFF
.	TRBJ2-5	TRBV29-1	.	TGCAGCGTTGCGGGGGGCCGGAGCGGAAAGACCCAGTACTTC	CSVAGGRSGKTQYF
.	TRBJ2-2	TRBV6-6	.	TGTGCCAGCAGTGGACACAGTGCCATCGGAAGCTGTTTTTTT	CASSGHSAIGSCFF
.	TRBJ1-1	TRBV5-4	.	TGTGCCAGCAGCCTAGGGACGAACTTGGTCGCTGAAGCTTTCTTT	CASSLGTNLVAEAFF
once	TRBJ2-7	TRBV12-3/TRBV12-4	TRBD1	TGTGCCAGCAGCCATTGGGACAGCACTAACTCCTACGAGCAGTACTTC	CASSHWDSTNSYEQYF
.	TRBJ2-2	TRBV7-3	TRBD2	TGTGCCAGCAGCCCAAATTCGGGACTAGCGGGAGGGCGCGTCGGGGAGCTGTTTTTT	CASSPNSGLAGGRVGELFF
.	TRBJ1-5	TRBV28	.	TGTGCCAGCAGCCGCCTGCGGGGGGATCAGCCCCAGCATTTT	CASSRLRGDQPQHF
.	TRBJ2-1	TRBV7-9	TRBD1	TGTGCCAGCAGCACCCCGGACAGGCCCAATTACAATGAGCAGTTCTTC	CASSTPDRPNYNEQFF
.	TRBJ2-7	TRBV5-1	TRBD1	TGCGCCAGCAGACCTTGGACAGGGGTGGTCTACGAGCAGTACTTC	CASRPWTGVVYEQYF
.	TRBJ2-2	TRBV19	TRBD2	TGTGCCAGTAGTTGGGCGGGGGGGCGTTTCGGCGGGGAGCTGTTTTTT	CASSWAGGRFGGELFF
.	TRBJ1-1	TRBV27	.	TGTGCCAGCAGTTTAGCCGGGACAAGACCAATGAACACTGAAGCTTTCTTT	CASSLAGTRPMNTEAFF
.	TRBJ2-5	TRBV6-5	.	TGTGCCAGCAATCCCCCGTTGGAGACCCAGTACTTC	CASNPPLETQYF
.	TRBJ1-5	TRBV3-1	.	TGTGCCAGCAGCCATCCGGGTCAGCCCCAGCATTTT	CASSHPGQPQHF